The 2 T cell receptor beta chains reported below all come from one sample, sequenced in a study of T-cell memory formation after mild COVID-19. TCRdb processed the 5' RACE reads anew with MiXCR; each CDR3 protein has one entry. The data contain about 620,000 distinct CDR3 sequences, about a sixth of them singletons. Sequencing input: PBMCs or a T cell subset sorted from them (not recorded which). The receptors come from an adult woman who had mild COVID-19 (a few samples of this study predate the infection). Cell type and time point are not known.

This clonotype was seen a handful of times. V is TRBV19 and J is TRBJ1-5; D ambiguous. The CDR3 is 15 residues long. V dropped 4 bases and J dropped 8 bases, with 18 bases sitting between them. Germline loops: CDR1 LNHDA, CDR2 SQIVND (reference sequence). CDR3 in amino acids: CASSSRGWINEPQHF. The CDR3 region has the DNA TGTGCCAGTAGTAGTAGAGGTTGGATCAACGAGCCCCAGCATTTT. The variable domain in full, completed from reference TRBV19 and TRBJ1-5, reads DGGITQSPKYLFRKEGQNVTLSCEQNLNHDAMYWYRQDPGQGLRLIYYSQIVNDFQKGDIAEGYSVSREKKESFPLTVTSAQKNPTAFYLCASSSRGWINEPQHFGDGTRLSIL.

This clonotype was found a few times. The genes are TRBV5-1 and TRBJ2-5, with D unclear. CDR1 and CDR2 from the germline V gene are SGHRS and YFSETQ. The CDR3 contains 15 residues. The ends were cut back, 2 bases at V and 5 bases at J, with 16 bases in the middle. The CDR3 region is CASSFQDGVRETQYF. DNA for the CDR3: TGCGCCAGCAGCTTCCAGGACGGCGTTCGGGAGACCCAGTACTTC. Complete variable domain (other parts from reference TRBV5-1 and TRBJ2-5): KAGVTQTPRYLIKTRGQQVTLSCSPISGHRSVSWYQQTPGQGLQFLFEYFSETQRNKGNFPGRFSGRQFSNSRSEMNVSTLELGDSALYLCASSFQDGVRETQYFGPGTRLLVL.